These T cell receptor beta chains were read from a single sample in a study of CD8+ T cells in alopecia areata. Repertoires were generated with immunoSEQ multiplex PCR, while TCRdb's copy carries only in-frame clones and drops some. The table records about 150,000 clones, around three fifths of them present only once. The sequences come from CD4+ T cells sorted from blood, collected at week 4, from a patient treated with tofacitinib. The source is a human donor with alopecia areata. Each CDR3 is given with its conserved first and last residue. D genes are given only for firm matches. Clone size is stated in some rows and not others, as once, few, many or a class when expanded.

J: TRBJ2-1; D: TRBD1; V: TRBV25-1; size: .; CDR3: CASSDSGGVRDYNEQFF; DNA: TGTGCCAGCAGTGACTCAGGGGGTGTACGGGATTACAATGAGCAGTTCTTC
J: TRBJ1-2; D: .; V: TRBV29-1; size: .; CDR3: CSVGDGYTF; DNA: TGCAGCGTTGGGGATGGCTACACCTTC
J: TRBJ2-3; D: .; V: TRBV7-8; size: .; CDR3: CASSLPQGIVTDTQYF; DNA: TGTGCCAGCAGCTTACCCCAGGGAATAGTCACAGATACGCAGTATTTT
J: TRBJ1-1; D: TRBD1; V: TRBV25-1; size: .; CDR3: CASSDPSTGDTEAFF; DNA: TGTGCCAGCAGTGATCCATCAACAGGGGACACTGAAGCTTTCTTT
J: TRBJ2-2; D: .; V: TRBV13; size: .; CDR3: CASSLATKTGELFF; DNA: TGTGCCAGCAGCTTAGCAACGAAGACCGGGGAGCTGTTTTTT
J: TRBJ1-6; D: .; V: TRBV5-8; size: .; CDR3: CASSRFQGTSNSPLHF; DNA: TGTGCCAGCAGCCGATTCCAGGGGACTTCTAATTCACCCCTCCACTTT
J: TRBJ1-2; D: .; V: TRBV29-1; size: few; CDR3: CSVGPQTYGYTF; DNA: TGCAGCGTTGGGCCACAGACCTATGGCTACACCTTC
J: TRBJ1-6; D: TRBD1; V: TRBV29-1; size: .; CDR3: CSVRDRGNSPLHF; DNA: TGCAGCGTCCGGGACAGGGGTAATTCACCCCTCCACTTT
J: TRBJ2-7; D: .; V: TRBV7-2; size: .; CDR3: CASSLGRTYEQYF; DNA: TGTGCCAGCAGCTTAGGACGGACCTACGAGCAGTACTTC
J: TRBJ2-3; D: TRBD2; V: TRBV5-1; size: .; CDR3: CASSPVAGPDTQYF; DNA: TGCGCCAGCAGCCCTGTAGCGGGGCCAGATACGCAGTATTTT
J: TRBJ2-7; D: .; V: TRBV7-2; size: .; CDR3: CASRLERFSYEQYF; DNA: TGTGCCAGCAGACTCGAGCGCTTCTCCTACGAGCAGTACTTC
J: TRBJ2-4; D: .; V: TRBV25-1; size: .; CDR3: CASTRSDIQYF; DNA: TGTGCCAGCACTCGTAGCGACATTCAGTACTTC
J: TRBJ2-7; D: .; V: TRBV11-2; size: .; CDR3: CASSPGREQYF; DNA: TGTGCCAGCAGCCCCGGTAGGGAGCAGTACTTC
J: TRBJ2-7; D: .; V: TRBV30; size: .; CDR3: CAWKRDPRGWEQYF; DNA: TGTGCCTGGAAGAGGGACCCTCGGGGCTGGGAGCAGTACTTC
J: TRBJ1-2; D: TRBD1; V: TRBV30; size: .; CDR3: CAWSPGTGVEGYTF; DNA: TGTGCCTGGAGTCCCGGGACAGGGGTGGAGGGCTACACCTTC
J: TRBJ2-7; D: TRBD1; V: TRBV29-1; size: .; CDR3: CSVAWDSSYEQYF; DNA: TGCAGCGTTGCCTGGGACAGCTCCTACGAGCAGTACTTC
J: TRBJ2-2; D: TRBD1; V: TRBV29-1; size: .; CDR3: CSVTGTGPTGELFF; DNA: TGCAGCGTGACCGGGACAGGGCCCACCGGGGAGCTGTTTTTT
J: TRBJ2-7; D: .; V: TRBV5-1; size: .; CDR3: CASSIASSYEQYF; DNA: TGCGCCAGCAGCATAGCGAGCTCCTACGAGCAGTACTTC
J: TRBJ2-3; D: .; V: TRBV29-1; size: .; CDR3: CSTKDRGLTDTQYF; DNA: TGCAGCACAAAAGATCGGGGGCTCACAGATACGCAGTATTTT
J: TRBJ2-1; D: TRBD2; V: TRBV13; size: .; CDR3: CASSSTHSKGLAGVYNEQFF; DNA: TGTGCCAGCAGCTCAACCCACTCAAAGGGACTAGCGGGGGTCTACAATGAGCAGTTCTTC
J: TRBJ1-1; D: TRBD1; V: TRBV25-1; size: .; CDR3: CASSDLGQGNTEAFF; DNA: TGTGCCAGCAGTGACCTGGGACAGGGGAACACTGAAGCTTTCTTT
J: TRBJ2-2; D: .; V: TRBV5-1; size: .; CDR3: CASSLETGELFF; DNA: TGCGCCAGCAGCTTAGAGACCGGGGAGCTGTTTTTT
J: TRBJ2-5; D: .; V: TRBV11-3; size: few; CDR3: CASSLDLGTQYF; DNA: TGTGCCAGCAGCTTAGATCTGGGGACCCAGTACTTC
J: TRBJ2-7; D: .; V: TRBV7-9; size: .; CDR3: CASSSAGQSSYEQYF; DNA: TGTGCCAGCAGCTCGGCGGGACAGTCATCCTACGAGCAGTACTTC
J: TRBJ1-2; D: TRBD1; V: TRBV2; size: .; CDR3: CASRWTGERYTF; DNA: TGTGCCAGCAGGTGGACAGGGGAACGCTACACCTTC
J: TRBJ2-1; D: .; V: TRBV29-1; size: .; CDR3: CSARAKTTYNEQFF; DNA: TGCAGCGCCCGGGCCAAGACCACCTACAATGAGCAGTTCTTC
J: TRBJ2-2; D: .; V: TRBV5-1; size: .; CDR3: CASSEAAPGTGELFF; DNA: TGCGCCAGCAGCGAAGCCGCTCCGGGCACCGGGGAGCTGTTTTTT
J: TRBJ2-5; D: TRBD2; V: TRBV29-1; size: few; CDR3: CTTGWTSGQETQYF; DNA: TGCACTACCGGTTGGACTAGCGGCCAAGAGACCCAGTACTTC
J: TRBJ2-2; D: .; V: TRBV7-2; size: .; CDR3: CASSFTNTGELFF; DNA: TGTGCCAGCAGTTTCACGAACACCGGGGAGCTGTTTTTT
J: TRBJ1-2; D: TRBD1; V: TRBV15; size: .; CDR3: CATSPGQSYGYTF; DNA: TGTGCCACCAGCCCGGGACAGTCGTATGGCTACACCTTC
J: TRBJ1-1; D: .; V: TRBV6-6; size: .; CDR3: CASSYEALRTEAFF; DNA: TGTGCCAGCAGTTACGAGGCCCTGCGCACTGAAGCTTTCTTT
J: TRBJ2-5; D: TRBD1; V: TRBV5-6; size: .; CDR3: CASRGQDVGQETQYF; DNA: TGTGCCAGCAGGGGACAGGATGTAGGGCAAGAGACCCAGTACTTC
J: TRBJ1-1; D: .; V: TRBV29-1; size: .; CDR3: CSVEGSANTEAFF; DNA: TGCAGCGTTGAAGGCTCGGCGAACACTGAAGCTTTCTTT
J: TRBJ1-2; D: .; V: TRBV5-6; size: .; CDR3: CASSFIGEGGYTF; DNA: TGTGCCAGCAGCTTCATAGGGGAGGGTGGCTACACCTTC
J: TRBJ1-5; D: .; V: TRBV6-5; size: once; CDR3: CASTKDRNNQPQHF; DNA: TGTGCCAGTACAAAAGACAGGAATAATCAGCCCCAGCATTTT
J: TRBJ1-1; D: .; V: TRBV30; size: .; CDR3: CAWSTRSRGTEAFF; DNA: TGTGCCTGGAGCACCAGGTCGCGGGGAACTGAAGCTTTCTTT
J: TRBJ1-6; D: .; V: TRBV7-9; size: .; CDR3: CASSSRGVNSPLHF; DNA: TGTGCCAGCAGCTCGAGGGGGGTAAATTCACCCCTCCACTTT
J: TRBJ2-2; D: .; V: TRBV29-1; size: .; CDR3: CSVAQGEGSGTGELFF; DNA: TGCAGCGTTGCCCAGGGCGAGGGGTCGGGCACCGGGGAGCTGTTTTTT
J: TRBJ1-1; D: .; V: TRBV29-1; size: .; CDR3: CSVRGTVHEAFF; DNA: TGCAGCGTCCGCGGGACGGTCCATGAAGCTTTCTTT
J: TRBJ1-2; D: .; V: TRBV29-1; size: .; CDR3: CSADSYGYTF; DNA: TGCAGCGCCGACAGCTATGGCTACACCTTC
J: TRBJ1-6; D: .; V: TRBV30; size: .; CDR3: CAWTGPQFGYNSPLHF; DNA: TGTGCCTGGACCGGGCCCCAGTTCGGGTATAATTCACCCCTCCACTTT
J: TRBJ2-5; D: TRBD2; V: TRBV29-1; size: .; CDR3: CSVPGLAGRQETQYF; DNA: TGCAGCGTCCCCGGACTAGCGGGGCGTCAAGAGACCCAGTACTTC
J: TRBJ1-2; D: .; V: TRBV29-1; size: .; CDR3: CSVDRDGYTF; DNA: TGCAGCGTTGACAGGGACGGCTACACCTTC
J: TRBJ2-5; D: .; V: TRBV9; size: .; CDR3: CASSGRGQETQYF; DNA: TGTGCCAGCAGCGGCCGGGGTCAAGAGACCCAGTACTTC
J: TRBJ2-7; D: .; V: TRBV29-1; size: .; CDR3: CSVGSSYEQYF; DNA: TGCAGCGTTGGGTCCTCCTACGAGCAGTACTTC
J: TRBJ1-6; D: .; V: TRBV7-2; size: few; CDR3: CASSLGYANSPLHF; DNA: TGTGCCAGCAGCTTGGGCTACGCTAATTCACCCCTCCACTTT
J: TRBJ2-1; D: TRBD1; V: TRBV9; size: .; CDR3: CASSETGYNEQFF; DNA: TGTGCCAGCAGCGAGACAGGGTACAATGAGCAGTTCTTC
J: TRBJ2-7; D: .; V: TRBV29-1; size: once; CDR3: CSVEDQVRAGMKQYF; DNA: TGCAGCGTTGAAGATCAGGTTAGAGCGGGTATGAAGCAGTACTTC
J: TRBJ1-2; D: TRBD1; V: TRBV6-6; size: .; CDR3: CASKYGQGVYTF; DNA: TGTGCCAGCAAGTACGGGCAGGGGGTCTACACCTTC
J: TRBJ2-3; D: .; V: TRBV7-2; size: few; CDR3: CASSTRVDTQYF; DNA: TGTGCCAGCAGCACTCGAGTAGATACGCAGTATTTT
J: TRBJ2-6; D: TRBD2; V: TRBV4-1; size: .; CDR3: CASSQVSSGEDGANVLTF; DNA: TGCGCCAGCAGCCAAGTATCTAGCGGGGAGGATGGGGCCAACGTCCTGACTTTC
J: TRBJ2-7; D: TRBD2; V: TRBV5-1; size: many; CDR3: CASSGTTNLNEQYF; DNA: TGCGCCAGCAGCGGGACTACAAATTTAAACGAGCAGTACTTC
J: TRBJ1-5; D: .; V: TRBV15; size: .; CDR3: CATSRGWGMGNQPQHF; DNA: TGTGCCACCAGCAGAGGGTGGGGGATGGGCAATCAGCCCCAGCATTTT
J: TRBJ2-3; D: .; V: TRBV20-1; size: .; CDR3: CSPDPGDTQYF; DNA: TGCAGTCCCGACCCCGGGGATACGCAGTATTTT
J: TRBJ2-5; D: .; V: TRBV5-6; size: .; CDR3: CASSRDLEETQYF; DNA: TGTGCCAGCAGTCGGGATTTAGAGGAGACCCAGTACTTC
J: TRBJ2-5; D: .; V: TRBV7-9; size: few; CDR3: CASSFLQISRPETQYF; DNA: TGTGCCAGCAGCTTCTTACAGATCAGCAGGCCAGAGACCCAGTACTTC
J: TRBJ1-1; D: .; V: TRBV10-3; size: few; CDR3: CAIRTRTANTEAFF; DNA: TGTGCCATCCGAACTCGGACGGCCAACACTGAAGCTTTCTTT
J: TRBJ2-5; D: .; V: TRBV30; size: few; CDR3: CAWTMGARETQYF; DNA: TGTGCCTGGACGATGGGGGCGCGGGAGACCCAGTACTTC
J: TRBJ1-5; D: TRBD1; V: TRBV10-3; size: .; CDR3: CAISPAGDREDQPQHF; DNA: TGTGCCATCAGTCCCGCGGGGGACAGGGAAGATCAGCCCCAGCATTTT
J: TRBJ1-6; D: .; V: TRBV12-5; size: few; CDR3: CASASVQYNSPLHF; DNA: TGTGCTAGTGCCTCGGTCCAATATAATTCACCCCTCCACTTT